The sequence of this T cell receptor (beta chain) was determined in a study of blood T cell repertoires in COVID-19. Study-wide background: The origin of the acute and convalescent COVID-19 samples was the United States, Italy and Spain. Sources were T cells, B-cell-depleted T cells, or PBMCs; the material itself was cDNA or gDNA.

Source study methods: Scientists estimated how many nucleated cells there were by amplifying reference gene primers. The table came from immunoSEQ multiplex PCR; TCRdb's copy has only in-frame clones and leaves some out. V and J calls and clone size are given by that table; D and trimming were obtained from the DNA. The sample carries about 70,000 clones, 80% to 90% recorded once. This CDR3 comprises 13 residues. With 0 bases removed from V and 3 bases from J, the gap between germline ends came to 7 bases. Per the germline V gene, CDR1 is SGHRS and CDR2 is YFSETQ. Input material: peripheral blood. The sequence came from a woman aged 55 to 70 with acute or convalescent COVID-19. The chain couples TRBV5-1 to TRBJ2-7; D remains unclear. The CDR3 is CASSLENNYEQYF. CDR3 coding DNA: TGCGCCAGCAGCTTGGAGAACAACTACGAGCAGTACTTC.